One and the same sample provided the 2 T cell receptor beta chains below, sequenced in a study of blood T cell repertoires in COVID-19. Using immunoSEQ multiplex PCR, the repertoire was profiled, and TCRdb retains in-frame clones only, with some absent. The sample has about 200,000 clones; about 88% are singletons. The sample taken for sequencing was peripheral blood. These receptors were obtained from a man aged 18-30 years with active or convalescent COVID-19.

The chain links TRBV7-9 to TRBJ1-6; 8 positions agree with TRBD1. The CDR3 totals 15 residues. V was pared by 3 bases and J by 7 bases, with 5 bases of the junction left unmatched. From germline, CDR1 is SEHNR and CDR2 FQNEAQ (reference sequence). CDR3: CASSLVTGDNSPLHF. For the CDR3, the DNA is TGTGCCAGCAGCTTGGTGACAGGGGACAATTCACCCCTCCACTTT.

The rearrangement joins TRBV4-3 to TRBJ2-1; 7 positions match TRBD2. This CDR3 spans 16 amino acids. V shed 0 bases and J 5 bases; nucleotides not matched to a gene: 7. Germline-derived CDR1 and CDR2 are LGHNA and YSLEER. CDR3 DNA: TGCGCCAGCAGCCAAGAAGTGGCAGCGGGGAACAATGAGCAGTTCTTC. This codes for CASSQEVAAGNNEQFF.